This T cell receptor (beta chain) was captured by sequencing in a study of CD8 T cells in ankylosing spondylitis. Overall study results and limits: In reactive arthritis synovial fluid and blood, some motif variants had been reported before. Enrichment of disease-linked clones was reportedly significant in matched ankylosing spondylitis synovial fluid. A motif of roughly 8 highly homologous TCR beta variants was seen as apparently characteristic of ankylosing spondylitis blood.

Library preparation for TCR beta used quantitative 5'-RACE with molecular barcodes. TCRdb analysed the 5' RACE reads with MiXCR anew, one entry per CDR3 protein. This table holds about 220,000 distinct CDR3 sequences, about 16% found once. CDR1 is DFQATT, CDR2 SNEGSKA, per germline (reference sequence). This CDR3 spans 15 amino acids. The ends lost 6 bases at V and 6 bases at J; junction bases unmatched: 13. Details on this clonotype: What it binds is unknown.

The TCR sequence derives from a male donor with ankylosing spondylitis. This chain links TRBV20-1 with TRBJ1-5; 8 bases agree with TRBD1. Material for sequencing was blood, either unsorted or a sorted T cell fraction (not recorded which). The CDR3 sequence is CSAGTGGDSTQPQHF. The DNA of the CDR3 is TGCAGTGCAGGTACAGGGGGGGATAGTACTCAGCCCCAGCATTTT.